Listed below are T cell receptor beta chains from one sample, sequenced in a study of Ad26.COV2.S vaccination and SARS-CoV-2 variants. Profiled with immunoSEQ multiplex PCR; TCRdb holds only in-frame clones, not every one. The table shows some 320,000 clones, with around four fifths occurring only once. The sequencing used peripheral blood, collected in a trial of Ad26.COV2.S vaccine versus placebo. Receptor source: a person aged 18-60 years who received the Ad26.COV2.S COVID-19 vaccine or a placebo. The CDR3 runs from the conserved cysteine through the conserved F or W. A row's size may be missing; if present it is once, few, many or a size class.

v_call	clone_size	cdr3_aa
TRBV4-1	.	CASSQGEAVEQETQYF
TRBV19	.	CASSSRQGANSPLHF
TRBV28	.	CASSLDSVAYNSPLHF
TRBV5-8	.	CASSLVIRGTTNEKLFF
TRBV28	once	CASSPLVGTQYF
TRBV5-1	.	CASSRTGGASQPQHF
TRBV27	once	CASSLSWQGRTGELFF
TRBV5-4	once	CASSSRGYPYEQYF
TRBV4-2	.	CASSQDGTGGYLYNEQFF
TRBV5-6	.	CASSLGTGAISYEQYF
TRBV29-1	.	CSARNSNQPQHF
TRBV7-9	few	CASSRGQGIEGYTF
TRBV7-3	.	CASRHRGDGSYEQYF
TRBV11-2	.	CASSQTGTDLSEQYF
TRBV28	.	CASRLRDRRNQPQHF
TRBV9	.	CASSLGVGQKKVGNTIYF
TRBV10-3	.	CAILGQIGQPQHF
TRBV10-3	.	CAISSGLGDLGSQETQYF